This entry features one T cell receptor beta chain sequence. Its antigen remains unidentified. A much bigger clone sits one base away, suggesting this may be a read error. The length of the CDR3 is 14 residues. This specimen belongs to a study of T-cell reconstitution after alpha-beta-depleted transplantation in children. A TCRbeta library incorporating unique molecular identifiers was prepared. TCRdb processed the PCR reads anew with MiXCR; each CDR3 protein has one entry. The data hold 280,000 or so distinct CDR3 sequences, with more than 9% observed a single time. General study results and limits: TCRbeta diversity was high at day 60 in some patients (a result of surviving recipient T cells and thymic progenitors).

This TCR was recovered from a male patient between 2 and 15 years old who had a stem cell transplant for chronic granulomatous disease, so the T cells may come from the graft donor. This chain uses TRBV12-3 or TRBV12-4 with TRBJ2-1; 10 nucleotides match TRBD2. The specimen comprised peripheral blood, sampled 180 days after TCRalphabeta/CD19-depleted stem cell transplant. This chain's CDR3 is CASRLRLAGWEQFF. In DNA, the CDR3 is TGTGCCAGCCGTTTACGACTAGCGGGTTGGGAGCAGTTCTTC.